A single sample is the source of the 8 T cell receptor beta chains below, sequenced in a study of T cell clonotyping in hematopoietic cell transplantation. The protocol was immunoSEQ multiplex PCR, while the TCRdb copy is restricted to in-frame clones and leaves out a portion. The sample holds about 41,000 clones, about 85% seen once. The time point denotes: recipient sample about 28 days before transplant, after cytoreduction. The source material was peripheral blood mononuclear cells, sampled before stem cell transplant. Source of these receptors: a man in his 60s with acute myeloid leukemia. Some clones in this sample may be carry-over from other donors' samples.

This clone has only a few counts. This sequence joins TRBV5-1 and TRBJ1-2; D gene ambiguous. The CDR3 totals 12 residues. Germline-derived CDR1 and CDR2 are SGHRS and YFSETQ. V lost 5 bases, J lost 3 bases, and 8 bases lay in between. CDR3: CASSLLDYGYTF. The CDR3 DNA reads TGCGCCAGCAGTCTTTTGGACTATGGCTACACCTTC.

V is TRBV28 and J is TRBJ1-2; perhaps TRBD1 as D (5 bases). The CDR3 contains 12 residues. Trimming took off 6 bases at V and 8 bases at J, with 13 bases between the two ends. Per the germline V gene, CDR1 is MDHEN and CDR2 is SYDVKM. The CDR3 region is CASSPSRDGYTF. The CDR3 DNA reads TGTGCCAGCAGCCCCTCCAGGGACGGCTACACCTTC.

V gene TRBV19 combines with J gene TRBJ2-7, with 10 bases fitting TRBD2. The J segment lost 0 bases and the V segment lost 7 bases, leaving 6 bases of the junction unmatched. CDR1 is LNHDA, CDR2 SQIVND, per germline (reference sequence). CDR3 size: 15 residues. DNA of the CDR3: TGTGCCAGTAAGCGGGGGGGCCTGAGCTCCTACGAGCAGTACTTC. Its protein is CASKRGGLSSYEQYF.

This chain uses TRBV27 with TRBJ1-6, with D hard to call. CDR3 length equals 12 residues. With 6 bases removed from V and 7 bases from J, the gap between germline ends came to 7 bases. CDR1 is MNHEY and CDR2 is SMNVEV in the germline V gene (reference sequence). The CDR3 spells CASRNPNSPLHF. CDR3 nucleotides: TGTGCCAGCAGGAACCCCAATTCACCCCTCCACTTT.

The chain links TRBV19 to TRBJ2-1; 11 bases line up with TRBD2. The trim removed 4 bases at V and 8 bases at J, leaving 16 bases unmatched. Germline V CDR1 and CDR2: LNHDA, SQIVND (reference sequence). The CDR3 has 18 amino acids. The CDR3 loop is CASSNPFLLAGGRDEQFF. In DNA, the CDR3 is TGTGCCAGTAGTAACCCCTTCCTTCTAGCGGGGGGCCGGGATGAGCAGTTCTTC.

The rearrangement links TRBV19 to TRBJ1-6, with 8 bases aligning to TRBD1. Germline-derived CDR1 and CDR2 are LNHDA and SQIVND (reference sequence). After removal of 2 bases from V and 6 bases from J, the junction contained 9 bases not matched to a gene. The CDR3 sequence is 17 residues long. CDR3 region: CASSISPRTGSNSPLHF. As DNA, the CDR3 is TGTGCCAGTAGTATATCCCCTAGGACAGGGAGTAATTCACCCCTCCACTTT.

There are a few counts of this clone. The chain couples TRBV30 to TRBJ1-1; perhaps TRBD1 as D (6 bases). V was pared by 0 bases and J by 6 bases, with 11 bases between. The CDR3 runs to 13 residues. The germline gives CDR1 GTSNPN, CDR2 SVGIG (reference sequence). This CDR3 is CAWSVQGEAEAFF. Here the CDR3 DNA reads TGTGCCTGGAGTGTACAGGGAGAGGCTGAAGCTTTCTTT. Using reference TRBV30 and TRBJ1-1 for the parts outside the CDR3, the full variable domain is SQTIHQWPATLVQPVGSPLSLECTVEGTSNPNLYWYRQAAGRGLQLLFYSVGIGQISSEVPQNLSASRPQDRQFILSSKKLLLSDSGFYLCAWSVQGEAEAFFGQGTRLTVV.

The chain employs TRBV28 and TRBJ2-7; 8 bases are shared with TRBD1. The V gene end was trimmed by 11 bases and the J gene end by 5 bases; junction bases not matched to a gene: 8. The CDR3 runs to 12 residues. Germline CDR1 is MDHEN and CDR2 is SYDVKM. The CDR3 sequence is CACRDRFDEQYF. The CDR3 DNA follows: TGTGCCTGCCGGGACAGGTTCGACGAGCAGTACTTC. Looking up the rest from reference TRBV28 and TRBJ2-7 gives the full variable domain: DVKVTQSSRYLVKRTGEKVFLECVQDMDHENMFWYRQDPGLGLRLIYFSYDVKMKEKGDIPEGYSVSREKKERFSLILESASTNQTSMYLCACRDRFDEQYFGPGTRLTVT.